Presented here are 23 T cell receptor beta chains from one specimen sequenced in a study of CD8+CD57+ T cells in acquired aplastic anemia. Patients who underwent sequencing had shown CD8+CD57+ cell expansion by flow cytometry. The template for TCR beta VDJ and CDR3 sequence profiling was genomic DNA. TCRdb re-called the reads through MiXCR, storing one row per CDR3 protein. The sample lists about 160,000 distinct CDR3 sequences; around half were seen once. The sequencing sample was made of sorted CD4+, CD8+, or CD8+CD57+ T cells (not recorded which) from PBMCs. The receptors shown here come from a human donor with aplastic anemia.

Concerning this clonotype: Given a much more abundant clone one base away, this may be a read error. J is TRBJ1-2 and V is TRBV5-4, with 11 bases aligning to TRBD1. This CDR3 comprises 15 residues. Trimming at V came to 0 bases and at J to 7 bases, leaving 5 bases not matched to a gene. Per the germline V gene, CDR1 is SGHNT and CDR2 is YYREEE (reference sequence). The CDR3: CASSLERTGGFGYTF. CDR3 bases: TGTGCCAGCAGCTTGGAGCGGACAGGGGGCTTTGGCTACACCTTC.

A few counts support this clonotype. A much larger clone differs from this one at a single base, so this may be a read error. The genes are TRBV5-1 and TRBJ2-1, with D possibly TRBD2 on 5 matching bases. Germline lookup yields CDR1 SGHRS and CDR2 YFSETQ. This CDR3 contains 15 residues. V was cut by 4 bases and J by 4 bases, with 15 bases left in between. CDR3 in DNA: TGCGCCAGCAGCAGGACTGGCGGCGTGTACAATGAGCAGTTCTTC. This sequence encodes CASSRTGGVYNEQFF. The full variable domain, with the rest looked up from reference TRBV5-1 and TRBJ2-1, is KAGVTQTPRYLIKTRGQQVTLSCSPISGHRSVSWYQQTPGQGLQFLFEYFSETQRNKGNFPGRFSGRQFSNSRSEMNVSTLELGDSALYLCASSRTGGVYNEQFFGPGTRLTVL.

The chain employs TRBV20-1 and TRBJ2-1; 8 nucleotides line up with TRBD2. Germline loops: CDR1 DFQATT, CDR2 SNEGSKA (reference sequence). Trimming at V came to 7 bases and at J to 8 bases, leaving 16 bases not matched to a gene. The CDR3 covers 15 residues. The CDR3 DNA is TGCAGTGGTCCCGCCCGGGCGGGGGGAATGGATGAGCAGTTCTTC. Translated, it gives CSGPARAGGMDEQFF.

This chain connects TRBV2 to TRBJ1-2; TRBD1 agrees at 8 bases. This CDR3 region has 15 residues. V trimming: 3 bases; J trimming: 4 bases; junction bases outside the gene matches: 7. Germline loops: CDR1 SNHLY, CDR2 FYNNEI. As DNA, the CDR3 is TGTGCCAGCAGTGATTGGGGACAGGCAGGCTATGGCTACACCTTC. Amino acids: CASSDWGQAGYGYTF.

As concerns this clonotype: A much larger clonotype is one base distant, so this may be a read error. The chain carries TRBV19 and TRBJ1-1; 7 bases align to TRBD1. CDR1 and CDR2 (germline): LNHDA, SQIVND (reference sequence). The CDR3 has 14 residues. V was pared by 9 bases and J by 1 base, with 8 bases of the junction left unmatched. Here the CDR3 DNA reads TGTGCCAGCAGCCGGACAGGCACGAACACTGAAGCTTTCTTT. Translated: CASSRTGTNTEAFF.

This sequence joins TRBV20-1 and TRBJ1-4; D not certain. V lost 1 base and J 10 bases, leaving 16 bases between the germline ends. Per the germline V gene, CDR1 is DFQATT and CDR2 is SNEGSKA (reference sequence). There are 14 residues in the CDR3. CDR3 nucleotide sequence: TGCAGTGCTAGAGTGGGGATAGCGCGCGGAAAACTGTTTTTT. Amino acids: CSARVGIARGKLFF.

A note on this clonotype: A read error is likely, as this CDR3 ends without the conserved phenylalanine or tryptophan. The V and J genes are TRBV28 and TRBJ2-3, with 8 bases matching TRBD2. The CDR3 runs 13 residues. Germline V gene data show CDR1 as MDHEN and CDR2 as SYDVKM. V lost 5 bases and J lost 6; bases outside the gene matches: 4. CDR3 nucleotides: TGTGCCAGCAGTAGCGGGAGATGGGATACGCAGTATTCT. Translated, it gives CASSSGRWDTQYS.

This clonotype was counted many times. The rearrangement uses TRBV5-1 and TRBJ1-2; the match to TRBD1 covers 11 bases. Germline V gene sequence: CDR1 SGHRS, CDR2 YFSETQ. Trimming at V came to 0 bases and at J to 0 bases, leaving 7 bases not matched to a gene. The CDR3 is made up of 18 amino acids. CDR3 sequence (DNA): TGCGCCAGCAGCTTGGAGGGGACAGGGGGTACCACTAACTATGGCTACACCTTC. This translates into CASSLEGTGGTTNYGYTF.

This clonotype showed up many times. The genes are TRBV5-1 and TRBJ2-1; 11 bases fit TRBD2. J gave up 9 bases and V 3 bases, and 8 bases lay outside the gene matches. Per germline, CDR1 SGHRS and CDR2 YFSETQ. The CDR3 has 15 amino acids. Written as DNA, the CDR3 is TGCGCCAGCAGCTCACTAGCGGGAGTGGAGGGTGAGCAGTTCTTC. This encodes CASSSLAGVEGEQFF.

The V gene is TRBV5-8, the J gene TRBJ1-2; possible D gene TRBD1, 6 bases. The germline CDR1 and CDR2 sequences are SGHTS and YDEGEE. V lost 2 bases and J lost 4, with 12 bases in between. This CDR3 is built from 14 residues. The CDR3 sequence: CASSLAQGSYGYTF. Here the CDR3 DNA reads TGTGCCAGCAGCTTAGCACAGGGTAGCTATGGCTACACCTTC.

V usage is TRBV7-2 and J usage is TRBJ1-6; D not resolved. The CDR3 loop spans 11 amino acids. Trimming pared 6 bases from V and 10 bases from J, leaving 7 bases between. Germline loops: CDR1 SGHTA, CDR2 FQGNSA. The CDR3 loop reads CASRSTSPLHF. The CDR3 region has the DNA TGTGCCAGCAGATCGACCTCACCCCTCCACTTT.

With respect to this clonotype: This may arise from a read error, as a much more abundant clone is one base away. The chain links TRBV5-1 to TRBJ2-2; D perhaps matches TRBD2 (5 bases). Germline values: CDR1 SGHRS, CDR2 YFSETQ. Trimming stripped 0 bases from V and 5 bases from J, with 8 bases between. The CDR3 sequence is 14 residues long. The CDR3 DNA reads TGCGCCAGCAGCTTGGGCACGGGGACCGGGGAGCTGTTTTTT. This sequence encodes CASSLGTGTGELFF.

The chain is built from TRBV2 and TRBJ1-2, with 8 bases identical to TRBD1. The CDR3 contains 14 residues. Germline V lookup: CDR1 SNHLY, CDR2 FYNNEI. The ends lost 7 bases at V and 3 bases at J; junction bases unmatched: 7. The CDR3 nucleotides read TGTGCCAGCACCACGACAGGGGCTCACTATGGCTACACCTTC. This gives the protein CASTTTGAHYGYTF. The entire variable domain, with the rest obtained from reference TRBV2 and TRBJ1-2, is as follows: EPEVTQTPSHQVTQMGQEVILRCVPISNHLYFYWYRQILGQKVEFLVSFYNNEISEKSEIFDDQFSVERPDGSNFTLKIRSTKLEDSAMYFCASTTTGAHYGYTFGSGTRLTVV.

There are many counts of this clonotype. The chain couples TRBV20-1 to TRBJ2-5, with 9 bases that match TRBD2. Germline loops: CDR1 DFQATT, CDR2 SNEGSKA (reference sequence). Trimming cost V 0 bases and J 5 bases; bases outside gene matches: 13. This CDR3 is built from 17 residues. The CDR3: CSARDKRAGGLGETQYF. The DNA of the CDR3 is TGCAGTGCTAGAGATAAGCGGGCGGGGGGGCTCGGTGAGACCCAGTACTTC.

The CDR3 nucleotides are TGCAGCGTTTTTCCGGCCGACCGATCCTACGAGCAGTACTTC. Residues: CSVFPADRSYEQYF. The genes are TRBV29-1 and TRBJ2-7, with D unresolved. Germline V CDR1 and CDR2: SQVTM, ANQGSEA. This CDR3 comprises 14 residues. With 5 bases removed from V and 1 base from J, the gap between germline ends came to 15 bases.

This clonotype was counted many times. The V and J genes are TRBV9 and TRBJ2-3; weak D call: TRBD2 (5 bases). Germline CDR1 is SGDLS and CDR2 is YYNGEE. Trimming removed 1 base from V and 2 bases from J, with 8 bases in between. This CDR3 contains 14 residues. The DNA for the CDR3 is TGTGCCAGCAGCGTATTCGGGATCACAGATACGCAGTATTTT. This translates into CASSVFGITDTQYF.

CDR3 in DNA: TGCGCCAGCAGCCAAGGGGACACGAACACTGAAGCTTTCTTT. Its protein product is CASSQGDTNTEAFF. The V and J genes are TRBV4-1 and TRBJ1-1; TRBD1 is a possible D gene (6 bases). Germline loops: CDR1 MGHRA, CDR2 YSYEKL. The CDR3 is 14 residues long. V lost 1 base and J 1 base, leaving 7 bases between the germline ends.

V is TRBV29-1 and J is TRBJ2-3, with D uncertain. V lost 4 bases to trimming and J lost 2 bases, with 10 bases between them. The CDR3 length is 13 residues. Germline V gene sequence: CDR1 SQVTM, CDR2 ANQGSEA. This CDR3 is CSVAVVLTDTQYF. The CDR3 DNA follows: TGCAGCGTTGCCGTGGTTCTCACAGATACGCAGTATTTT.

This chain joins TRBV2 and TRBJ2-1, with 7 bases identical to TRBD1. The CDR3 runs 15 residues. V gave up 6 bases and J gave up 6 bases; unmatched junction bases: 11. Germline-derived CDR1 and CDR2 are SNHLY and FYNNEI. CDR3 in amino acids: CASSDTGVRGNEQFF. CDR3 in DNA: TGTGCCAGCAGCGATACAGGGGTCAGGGGCAATGAGCAGTTCTTC.

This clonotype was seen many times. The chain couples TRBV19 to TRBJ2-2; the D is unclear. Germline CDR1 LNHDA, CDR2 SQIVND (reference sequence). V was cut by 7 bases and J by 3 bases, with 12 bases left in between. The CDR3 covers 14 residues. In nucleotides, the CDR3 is TGTGCCAGTAAACGGAAAAGAGACACCGGGGAGCTGTTTTTT. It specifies CASKRKRDTGELFF.

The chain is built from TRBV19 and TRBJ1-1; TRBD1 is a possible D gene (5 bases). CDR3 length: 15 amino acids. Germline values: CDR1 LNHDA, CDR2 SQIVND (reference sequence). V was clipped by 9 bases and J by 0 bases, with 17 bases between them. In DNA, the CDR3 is TGTGCCAGCAGACGGGCAGGGAGAGTGAACACTGAAGCTTTCTTT. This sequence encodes CASRRAGRVNTEAFF.

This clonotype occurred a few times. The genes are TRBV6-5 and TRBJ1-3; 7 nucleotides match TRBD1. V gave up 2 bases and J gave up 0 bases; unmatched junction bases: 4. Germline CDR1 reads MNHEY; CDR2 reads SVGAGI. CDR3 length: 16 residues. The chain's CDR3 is CASSYDRESSGNTIYF. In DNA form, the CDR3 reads TGTGCCAGCAGTTACGACAGGGAGAGCTCTGGAAACACCATATATTTT.

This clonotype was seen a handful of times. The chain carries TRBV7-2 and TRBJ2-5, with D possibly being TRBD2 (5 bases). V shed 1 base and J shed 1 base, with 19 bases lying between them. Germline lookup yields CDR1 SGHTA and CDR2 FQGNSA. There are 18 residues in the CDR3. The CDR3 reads CASSLVIRESTVQETQYF. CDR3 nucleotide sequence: TGTGCCAGCAGCTTAGTTATTCGGGAATCAACAGTCCAAGAGACCCAGTACTTC. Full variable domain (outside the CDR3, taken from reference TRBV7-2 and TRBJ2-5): GAGVSQSPSNKVTEKGKDVELRCDPISGHTALYWYRQSLGQGLEFLIYFQGNSAPDKSGLPSDRFSAERTGGSVSTLTIQRTQQEDSAVYLCASSLVIRESTVQETQYFGPGTRLLVL.